The rows below give T cell receptor beta chains drawn from one sample of a study of cytomegalovirus exposure and HLA in healthy donors. The repertoire was sequenced with immunoSEQ multiplex PCR; TCRdb's copy has only in-frame clones and lacks some. The sample consists of about 200,000 clones, about 70% of them appearing once. The sequencing sample was made of PBMCs. These receptors all come from a woman aged 25-40 years in good health and CMV-seronegative. The CDR3 runs from the conserved cysteine through the conserved F or W. Each record gives: clone size, J gene, V gene, D gene, CDR3 protein, CDR3 DNA. D genes are given only for firm matches. The size of a clone is reported for some rows only, either as once, few or many, or as a class for expanded clones.

>.|TRBJ2-3|TRBV7-2|.
CASSLARGGVDTQYF
TGTGCCAGCAGCTTAGCCCGAGGCGGTGTTGATACGCAGTATTTT
>.|TRBJ2-2|TRBV7-3|.
CASSPQGNTGELFF
TGTGCCAGCAGCCCCCAGGGTAACACCGGGGAGCTGTTTTTT
>.|TRBJ1-2|TRBV7-6|TRBD1
CASSSLRGRDYGYTF
TGTGCCAGCAGCTCACTCAGGGGGCGGGACTATGGCTACACCTTC
>.|TRBJ1-1|TRBV7-9|TRBD1
CASSLTGGTEAFF
TGTGCCAGCAGCCTCACAGGGGGCACTGAAGCTTTCTTT
>.|TRBJ1-1|TRBV7-6|.
CASSFGSTEAFF
TGTGCCAGCAGCTTTGGGAGCACTGAAGCTTTCTTT
>.|TRBJ2-1|TRBV20-1|.
CSASRYNEQFF
TGCAGTGCTAGTCGGTACAATGAGCAGTTCTTC
>once|TRBJ1-2|TRBV30|.
CAWSQAQGNYGYTF
TGTGCCTGGAGCCAGGCACAGGGAAACTATGGCTACACCTTC
>.|TRBJ2-6|TRBV2|TRBD1
CARSPDRVAGANVLTF
TGTGCCAGGTCACCGGACAGGGTAGCCGGGGCCAACGTCCTGACTTTC
>.|TRBJ1-2|TRBV6-6|TRBD1
CASRGGDRAIRGGYTF
TGTGCCAGCAGAGGGGGGGACAGGGCGATACGGGGCGGCTACACCTTC
>.|TRBJ2-3|TRBV5-4|TRBD2
CASSSGLAITDTQYF
TGTGCCAGCAGCTCGGGACTAGCGATCACAGATACGCAGTATTTT
>few|TRBJ1-3|TRBV4-1|.
CASSPLTGAGNTIYF
TGCGCCAGCAGCCCCCTGACGGGGGCTGGAAACACCATATATTTT
>.|TRBJ2-5|TRBV7-2|.
CASSRTGQETQYF
TGTGCCAGCAGTCGAACAGGGCAAGAGACCCAGTACTTC
>.|TRBJ2-3|TRBV4-2|TRBD2
CASSQLAGALGDTQYF
TGTGCCAGCAGTCAGTTAGCGGGAGCCCTGGGAGATACGCAGTATTTT
>.|TRBJ1-2|TRBV11-2|TRBD1
CASSRGQWEGGYTF
TGTGCCAGCAGCCGGGGACAGTGGGAAGGTGGCTACACCTTC
>.|TRBJ1-1|TRBV11-2|.
CASSLLGGAFF
TGTGCCAGCAGCTTGTTAGGGGGAGCTTTCTTT
>.|TRBJ1-4|TRBV9|.
CASSVGVGGGASEKLFF
TGTGCCAGCAGCGTAGGAGTCGGGGGAGGGGCCAGTGAAAAACTGTTTTTT
>.|TRBJ2-7|TRBV6-1|.
CASSEFFFGGRGDEQYF
TGTGCCAGCAGTGAATTTTTTTTCGGGGGGCGCGGAGACGAGCAGTACTTC
>.|TRBJ2-7|TRBV27|TRBD2
CASSSSGVAYEQYF
TGTGCCAGCAGTTCCAGCGGGGTTGCCTACGAGCAGTACTTC
>few|TRBJ2-5|TRBV6-6|.
CASSYSRGRIETQYF
TGTGCCAGCAGTTACTCACGGGGGAGGATAGAGACCCAGTACTTC
>.|TRBJ2-5|TRBV7-3|TRBD1
CASSLIGGVETQYF
TGTGCCAGCAGCTTAATAGGGGGCGTAGAGACCCAGTACTTC
>.|TRBJ2-7|TRBV29-1|.
CSVQGGNSYEQYF
TGCAGCGTCCAGGGGGGCAACTCCTACGAGCAGTACTTC
>.|TRBJ2-2|TRBV7-9|.
CASSSPGGAGTGELFF
TGTGCCAGCAGCTCCCCCGGCGGGGCTGGCACCGGGGAGCTGTTTTTT
>.|TRBJ2-3|TRBV6-1|.
CASNRGGYTDTQYF
TGTGCCAGCAACAGGGGAGGCTACACAGATACGCAGTATTTT
>.|TRBJ2-2|TRBV5-1|TRBD2
CASSLAGGRTGELFF
TGCGCCAGCAGCTTAGCGGGAGGGAGGACCGGGGAGCTGTTTTTT
>few|TRBJ2-3|TRBV19|TRBD2
CASRISSGSGDTQYF
TGTGCCAGTAGGATATCTAGCGGGAGTGGGGATACGCAGTATTTT
>.|TRBJ1-3|TRBV5-1|TRBD1
CASSPRKAGTGVSGNTIYF
TGCGCCAGCAGCCCCAGAAAAGCCGGGACAGGGGTTTCTGGAAACACCATATATTTT
>.|TRBJ1-1|TRBV9|TRBD1
CASSGRQGKRITEAFF
TGTGCCAGCAGCGGCCGACAGGGTAAGAGGATCACTGAAGCTTTCTTT
>.|TRBJ2-1|TRBV7-3|TRBD2
CASSPGLAGHNEQFF
TGTGCCAGCAGCCCGGGACTAGCGGGGCACAATGAGCAGTTCTTC
>few|TRBJ1-1|TRBV5-1|.
CASSLGMNTEAFF
TGCGCCAGCAGCTTGGGTATGAACACTGAAGCTTTCTTT
>.|TRBJ2-1|TRBV4-2|.
CASSRLAANEQFF
TGTGCCAGCAGCCGACTTGCGGCTAATGAGCAGTTCTTC
>.|TRBJ2-4|TRBV29-1|.
CSVEGGDKNIQYF
TGCAGCGTGGAGGGGGGGGACAAAAACATTCAGTACTTC
>.|TRBJ1-5|TRBV19|.
CASRTRIPTDSNQPQHF
TGTGCCAGTAGGACAAGAATTCCGACAGATAGCAATCAGCCCCAGCATTTT
>once|TRBJ2-1|TRBV11-3|TRBD1
CASSSSRQGARDEQFF
TGTGCCAGCAGCTCAAGCCGACAGGGGGCGAGGGATGAGCAGTTCTTC
>.|TRBJ1-4|TRBV7-2|TRBD1
CASRNRGGDEKLFF
TGTGCCAGCAGAAACAGGGGCGGGGATGAAAAACTGTTTTTT
>.|TRBJ1-5|TRBV19|.
CASSIGGWNQPQHF
TGTGCCAGTAGTATAGGAGGGTGGAATCAGCCCCAGCATTTT
>.|TRBJ2-6|TRBV6-6|TRBD1
CASRDSHSGANVLTF
TGTGCCAGCCGGGACAGTCACTCTGGGGCCAACGTCCTGACTTTC
>once|TRBJ2-2|TRBV11-2|.
CASSLEREVGELFF
TGTGCCAGCAGCTTAGAGAGAGAGGTCGGGGAGCTGTTTTTT
>.|TRBJ1-5|TRBV15|.
CATSRLLLQGNQPQHF
TGTGCCACCAGCAGATTACTGCTACAGGGCAATCAGCCCCAGCATTTT
>.|TRBJ2-2|TRBV5-1|TRBD2
CASSLTSGGTGELFF
TGCGCCAGCAGCTTGACTAGCGGGGGCACCGGGGAGCTGTTTTTT
>few|TRBJ1-2|TRBV15|TRBD1
CATRGHTNYGYTF
TGTGCCACAAGGGGGCATACTAACTATGGCTACACCTTC
>.|TRBJ2-1|TRBV11-3|.
CASSLDPAGDEQFF
TGTGCCAGCAGCTTAGATCCCGCAGGGGACGAGCAGTTCTTC
>.|TRBJ2-1|TRBV19|TRBD2
CASSIAGGQFYNEQFF
TGTGCCAGTAGTATAGCGGGAGGGCAGTTCTACAATGAGCAGTTCTTC
>few|TRBJ2-3|TRBV18|TRBD2
CASSPPRASGPRDTQYF
TGTGCCAGCTCACCACCTAGGGCTAGCGGTCCTCGGGATACGCAGTATTTT
>.|TRBJ1-2|TRBV29-1|TRBD1
CSVMTGGDSTF
TGCAGCGTAATGACAGGGGGCGATTCCACCTTC
>.|TRBJ2-5|TRBV6-6|TRBD1
CASSYGTGQETQYF
TGTGCCAGCAGTTACGGGACAGGTCAAGAGACCCAGTACTTC